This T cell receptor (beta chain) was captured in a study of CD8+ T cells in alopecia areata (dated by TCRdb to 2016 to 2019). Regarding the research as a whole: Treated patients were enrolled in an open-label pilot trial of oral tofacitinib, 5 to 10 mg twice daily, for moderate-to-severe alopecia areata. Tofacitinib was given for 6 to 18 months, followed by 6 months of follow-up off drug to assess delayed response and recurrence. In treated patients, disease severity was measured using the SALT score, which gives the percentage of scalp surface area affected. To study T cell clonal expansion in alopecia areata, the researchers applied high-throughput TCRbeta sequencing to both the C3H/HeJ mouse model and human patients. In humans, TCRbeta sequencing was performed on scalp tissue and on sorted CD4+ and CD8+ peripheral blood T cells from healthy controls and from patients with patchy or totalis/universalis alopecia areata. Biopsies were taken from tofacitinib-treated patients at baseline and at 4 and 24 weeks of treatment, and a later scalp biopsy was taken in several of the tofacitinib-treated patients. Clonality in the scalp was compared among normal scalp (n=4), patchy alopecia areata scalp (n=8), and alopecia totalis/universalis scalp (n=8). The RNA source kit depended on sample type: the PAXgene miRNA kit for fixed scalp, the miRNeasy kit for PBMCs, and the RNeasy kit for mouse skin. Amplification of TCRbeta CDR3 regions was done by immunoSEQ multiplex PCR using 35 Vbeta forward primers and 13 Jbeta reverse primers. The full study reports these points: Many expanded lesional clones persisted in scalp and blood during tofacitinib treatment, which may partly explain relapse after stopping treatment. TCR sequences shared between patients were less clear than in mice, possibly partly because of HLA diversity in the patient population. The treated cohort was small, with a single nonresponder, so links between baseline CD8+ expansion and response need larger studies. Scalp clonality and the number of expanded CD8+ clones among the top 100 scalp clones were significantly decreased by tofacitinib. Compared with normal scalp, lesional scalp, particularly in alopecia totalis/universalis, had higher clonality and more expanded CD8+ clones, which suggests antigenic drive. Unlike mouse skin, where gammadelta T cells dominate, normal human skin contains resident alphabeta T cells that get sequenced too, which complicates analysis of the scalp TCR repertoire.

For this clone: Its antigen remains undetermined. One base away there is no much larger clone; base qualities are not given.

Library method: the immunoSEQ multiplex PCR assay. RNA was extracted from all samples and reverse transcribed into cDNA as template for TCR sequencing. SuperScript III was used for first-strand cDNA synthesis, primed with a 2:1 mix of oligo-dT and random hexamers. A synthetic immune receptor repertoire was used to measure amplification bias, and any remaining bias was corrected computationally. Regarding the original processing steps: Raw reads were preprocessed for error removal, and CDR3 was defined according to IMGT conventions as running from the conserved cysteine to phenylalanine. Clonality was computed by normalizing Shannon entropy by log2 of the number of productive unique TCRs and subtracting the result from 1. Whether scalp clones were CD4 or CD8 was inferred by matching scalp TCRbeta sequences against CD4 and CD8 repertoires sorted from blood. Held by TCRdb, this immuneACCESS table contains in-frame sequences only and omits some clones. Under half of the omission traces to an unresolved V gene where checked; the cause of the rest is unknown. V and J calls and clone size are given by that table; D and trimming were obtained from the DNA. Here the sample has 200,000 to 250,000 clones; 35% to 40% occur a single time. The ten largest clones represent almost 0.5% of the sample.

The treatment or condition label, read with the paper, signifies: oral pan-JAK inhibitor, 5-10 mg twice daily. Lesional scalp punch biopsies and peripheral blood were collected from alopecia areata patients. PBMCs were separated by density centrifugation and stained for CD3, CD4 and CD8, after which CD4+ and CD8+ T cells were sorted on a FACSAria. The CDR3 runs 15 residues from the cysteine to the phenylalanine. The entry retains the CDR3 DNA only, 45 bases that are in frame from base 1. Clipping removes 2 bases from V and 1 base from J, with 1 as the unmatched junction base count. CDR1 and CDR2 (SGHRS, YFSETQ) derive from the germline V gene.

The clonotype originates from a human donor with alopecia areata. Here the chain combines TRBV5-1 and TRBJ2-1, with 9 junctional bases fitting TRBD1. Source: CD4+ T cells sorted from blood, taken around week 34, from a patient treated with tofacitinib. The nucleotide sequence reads TGCGCCAGCAGCTTCGACAGGGGGTCCTACAATGAGCAGTTCTTC. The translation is CASSFDRGSYNEQFF.